Here is one T cell receptor beta chain with its context. TCRdb keeps only in-frame clones here, not all; method: immunoSEQ multiplex PCR. The table lists over 75,000 clones, over 80% of them singletons. These data originate in a study of blood T cell repertoires in COVID-19. For the study at large: From T cells, B-cell-depleted T cells, or PBMCs came the material, which was cDNA or gDNA.

The CDR3 totals 15 residues. CDR1 is SEHNR and CDR2 is FQNEAQ in the germline V gene (reference sequence). V was clipped by 5 bases and J by 5 bases, with 17 bases between them. Sequencing was carried out using peripheral blood. This chain connects TRBV7-9 to TRBJ2-3, with a possible D match to TRBD2 (5 bases). The receptor was isolated from an elderly woman with active or convalescent COVID-19. As DNA, the CDR3 is TGTGCCAGCAGCAGACTACAGAGTTACATAGATACGCAGTATTTT. Translated, it gives CASSRLQSYIDTQYF. The full variable domain, in which reference TRBV7-9 and TRBJ2-3 provide the parts outside the CDR3, is DTGVSQNPRHKITKRGQNVTFRCDPISEHNRLYWYRQTLGQGPEFLTYFQNEAQLEKSRLLSDRFSAERPKGSFSTLEIQRTEQGDSAMYLCASSRLQSYIDTQYFGPGTRLTVL.